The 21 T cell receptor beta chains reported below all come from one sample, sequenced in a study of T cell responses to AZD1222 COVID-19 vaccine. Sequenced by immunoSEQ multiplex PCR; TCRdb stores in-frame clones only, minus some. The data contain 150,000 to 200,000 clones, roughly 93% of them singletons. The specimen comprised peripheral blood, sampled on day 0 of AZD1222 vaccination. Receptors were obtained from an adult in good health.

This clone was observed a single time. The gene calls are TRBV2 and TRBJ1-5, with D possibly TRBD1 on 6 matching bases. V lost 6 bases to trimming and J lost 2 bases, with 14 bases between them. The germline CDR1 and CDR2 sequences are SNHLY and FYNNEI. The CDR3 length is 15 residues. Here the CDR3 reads CASRPGGYGNQPQHF. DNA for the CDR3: TGTGCCAGCAGACCCGGGGGCTACGGCAATCAGCCCCAGCATTTT.

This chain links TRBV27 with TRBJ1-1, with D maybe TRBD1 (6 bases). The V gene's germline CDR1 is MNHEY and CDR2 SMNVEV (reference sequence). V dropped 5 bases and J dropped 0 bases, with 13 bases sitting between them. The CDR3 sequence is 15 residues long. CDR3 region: CASSAAGVLNTEAFF. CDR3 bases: TGTGCCAGCAGTGCGGCAGGGGTCCTGAACACTGAAGCTTTCTTT.

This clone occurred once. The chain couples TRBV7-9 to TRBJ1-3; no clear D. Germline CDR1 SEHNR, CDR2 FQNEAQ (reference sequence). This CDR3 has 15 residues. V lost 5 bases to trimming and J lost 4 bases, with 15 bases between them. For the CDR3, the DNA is TGTGCCAGCAGCACTCCCTGGGAAGCAGGAAACACCATATATTTT. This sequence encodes CASSTPWEAGNTIYF.

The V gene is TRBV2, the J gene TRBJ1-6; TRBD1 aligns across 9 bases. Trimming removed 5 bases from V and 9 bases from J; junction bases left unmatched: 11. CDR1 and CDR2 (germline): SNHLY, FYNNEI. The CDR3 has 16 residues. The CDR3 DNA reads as TGTGCCAGCAGTCAGACCGGGACAGGGTTTGGTTCACCCCTCCACTTT. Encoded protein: CASSQTGTGFGSPLHF.

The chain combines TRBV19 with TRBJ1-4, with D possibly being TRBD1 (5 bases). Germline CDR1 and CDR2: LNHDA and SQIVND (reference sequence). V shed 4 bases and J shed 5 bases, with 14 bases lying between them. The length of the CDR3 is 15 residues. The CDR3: CASSSRREWNEKLFF. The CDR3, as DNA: TGTGCCAGTAGTAGCCGCAGGGAATGGAATGAAAAACTGTTTTTT.

DNA for the CDR3: TGTGCCAGCAGCCTAGGTCTACGGACAGAAACCGGGGAGCTGTTTTTT. Encoded protein: CASSLGLRTETGELFF. The chain recombines TRBV14 with TRBJ2-2; D is perhaps TRBD1 (6 bases). The CDR3 contains 16 residues. Germline V gives CDR1 SGHDN, CDR2 FVKESK. V lost 4 bases to trimming and J lost 5 bases, with 17 bases between them. The complete variable domain, with remaining parts taken from reference TRBV14 and TRBJ2-2, reads EAGVTQFPSHSVIEKGQTVTLRCDPISGHDNLYWYRRVMGKEIKFLLHFVKESKQDESGMPNNRFLAERTGGTYSTLKVQPAELEDSGVYFCASSLGLRTETGELFFGEGSRLTVL.

CDR3 loop: CASSFGTYGYTF. CDR3 nucleotide sequence: TGTGCCAGCAGCTTCGGGACCTATGGCTACACCTTC. The J gene is TRBJ1-2, the V gene TRBV11-2; TRBD1 is a possible D gene (5 bases). Per the germline V gene, CDR1 is SGHAT and CDR2 is FQNNGV. The length of the CDR3 is 12 residues. Trimming shortened V by 3 bases and J by 4 bases, and 6 bases separated the two germline ends. The variable domain in full, with the rest retrieved from reference TRBV11-2 and TRBJ1-2, is EAGVAQSPRYKIIEKRQSVAFWCNPISGHATLYWYQQILGQGPKLLIQFQNNGVVDDSQLPKDRFSAERLKGVDSTLKIQPAKLEDSAVYLCASSFGTYGYTFGSGTRLTVV.

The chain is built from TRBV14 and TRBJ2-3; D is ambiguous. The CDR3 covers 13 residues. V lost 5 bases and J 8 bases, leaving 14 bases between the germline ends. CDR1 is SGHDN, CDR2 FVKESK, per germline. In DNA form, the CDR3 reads TGTGCCAGCAGCTTAATAGATGTGGGTACGCAGTATTTT. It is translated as CASSLIDVGTQYF.

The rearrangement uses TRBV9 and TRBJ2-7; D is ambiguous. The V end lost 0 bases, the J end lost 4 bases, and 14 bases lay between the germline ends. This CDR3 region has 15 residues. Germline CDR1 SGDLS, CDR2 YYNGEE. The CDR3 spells CASSVAGGPTYEQYF. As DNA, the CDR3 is TGTGCCAGCAGCGTAGCGGGCGGACCAACTTACGAGCAGTACTTC.

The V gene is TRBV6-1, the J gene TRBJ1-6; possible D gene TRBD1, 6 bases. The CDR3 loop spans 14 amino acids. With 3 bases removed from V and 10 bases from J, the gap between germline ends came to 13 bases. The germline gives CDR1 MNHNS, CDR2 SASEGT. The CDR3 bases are TGTGCCAGCAGTGAGGACAGATGGGGCTCACCCCTCCACTTT. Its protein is CASSEDRWGSPLHF.

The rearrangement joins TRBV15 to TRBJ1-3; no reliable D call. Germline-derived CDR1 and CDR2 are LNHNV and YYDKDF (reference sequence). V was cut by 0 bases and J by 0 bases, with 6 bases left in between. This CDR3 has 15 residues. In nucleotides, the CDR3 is TGTGCCACCAGCAGAGATAACAACTCTGGAAACACCATATATTTT. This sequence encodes CATSRDNNSGNTIYF.

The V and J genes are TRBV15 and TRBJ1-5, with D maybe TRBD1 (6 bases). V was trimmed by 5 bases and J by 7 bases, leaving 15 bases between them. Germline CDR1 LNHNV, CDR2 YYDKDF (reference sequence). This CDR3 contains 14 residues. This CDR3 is CATSLQGASQPQHF. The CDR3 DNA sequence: TGTGCCACCAGCCTACAGGGAGCGAGCCAGCCCCAGCATTTT.

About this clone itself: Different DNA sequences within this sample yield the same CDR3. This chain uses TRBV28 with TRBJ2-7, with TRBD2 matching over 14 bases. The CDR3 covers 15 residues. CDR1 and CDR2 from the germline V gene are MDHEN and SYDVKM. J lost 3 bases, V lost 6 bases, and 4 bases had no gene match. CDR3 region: CASSPGLAGGYEQYF. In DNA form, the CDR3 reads TGTGCCAGCAGCCCTGGACTAGCGGGAGGCTACGAGCAGTACTTC.

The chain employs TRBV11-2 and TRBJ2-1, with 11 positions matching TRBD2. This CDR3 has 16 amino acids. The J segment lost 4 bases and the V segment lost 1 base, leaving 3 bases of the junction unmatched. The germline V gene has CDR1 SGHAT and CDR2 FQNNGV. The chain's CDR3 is CASSLGLAGNYNEQFF. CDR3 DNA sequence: TGTGCCAGCAGCTTAGGACTAGCGGGAAATTACAATGAGCAGTTCTTC.

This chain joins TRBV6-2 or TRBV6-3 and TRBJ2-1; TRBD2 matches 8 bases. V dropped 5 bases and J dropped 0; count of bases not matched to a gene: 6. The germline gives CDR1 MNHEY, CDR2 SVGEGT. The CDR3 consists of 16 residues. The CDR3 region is CASSTIAGSSYNEQFF. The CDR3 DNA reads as TGTGCCAGCAGTACAATAGCGGGAAGCTCCTACAATGAGCAGTTCTTC.

CDR3 in amino acids: CASSLTLAGETQYF. The CDR3 DNA reads as TGCGCCAGCAGCTTGACCCTAGCGGGTGAGACCCAGTACTTC. V gene TRBV5-1 combines with J gene TRBJ2-5; 8 positions agree with TRBD2. The J segment lost 5 bases and the V segment lost 1 base, leaving 4 bases of the junction unmatched. Germline V gives CDR1 SGHRS, CDR2 YFSETQ. The length of the CDR3 is 14 residues.

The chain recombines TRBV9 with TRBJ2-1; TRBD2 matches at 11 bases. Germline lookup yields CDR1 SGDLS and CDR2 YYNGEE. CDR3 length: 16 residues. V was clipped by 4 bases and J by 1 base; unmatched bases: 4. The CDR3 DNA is TGTGCCAGCAGCCCCCGACTAGCGGGGTCCTACAATGAGCAGTTCTTC. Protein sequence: CASSPRLAGSYNEQFF.

The CDR3 coding sequence is TGTGCCAGCAGTGAAGTTCGCAGGGGTACACCCCAGCATTTT. The encoded protein is CASSEVRRGTPQHF. The chain has TRBV6-1 and TRBJ1-5; D is perhaps TRBD1 (6 bases). This CDR3 spans 14 amino acids. Trimming shortened V by 1 base and J by 10 bases, and 14 bases separated the two germline ends. From germline, CDR1 is MNHNS and CDR2 SASEGT.

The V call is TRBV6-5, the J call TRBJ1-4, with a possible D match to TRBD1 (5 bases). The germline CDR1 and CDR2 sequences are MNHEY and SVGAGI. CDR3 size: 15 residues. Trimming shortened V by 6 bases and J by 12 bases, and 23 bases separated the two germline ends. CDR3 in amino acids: CASRAGTAGPEELFF. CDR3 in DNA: TGTGCCAGCAGGGCCGGGACGGCGGGCCCCGAAGAACTGTTTTTT.

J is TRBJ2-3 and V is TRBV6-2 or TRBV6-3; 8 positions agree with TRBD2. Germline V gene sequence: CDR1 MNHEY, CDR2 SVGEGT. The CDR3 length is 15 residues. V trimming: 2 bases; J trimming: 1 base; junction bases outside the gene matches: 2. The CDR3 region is CASSYAGGGTDTQYF. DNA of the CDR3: TGTGCCAGCAGTTACGCGGGAGGAGGCACAGATACGCAGTATTTT.

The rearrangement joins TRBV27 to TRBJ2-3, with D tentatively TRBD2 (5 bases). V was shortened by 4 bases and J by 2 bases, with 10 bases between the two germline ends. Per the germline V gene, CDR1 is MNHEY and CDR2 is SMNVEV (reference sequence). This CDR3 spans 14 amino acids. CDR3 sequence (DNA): TGTGCCAGCAGTTCGAGAGGGTACACAGATACGCAGTATTTT. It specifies CASSSRGYTDTQYF.